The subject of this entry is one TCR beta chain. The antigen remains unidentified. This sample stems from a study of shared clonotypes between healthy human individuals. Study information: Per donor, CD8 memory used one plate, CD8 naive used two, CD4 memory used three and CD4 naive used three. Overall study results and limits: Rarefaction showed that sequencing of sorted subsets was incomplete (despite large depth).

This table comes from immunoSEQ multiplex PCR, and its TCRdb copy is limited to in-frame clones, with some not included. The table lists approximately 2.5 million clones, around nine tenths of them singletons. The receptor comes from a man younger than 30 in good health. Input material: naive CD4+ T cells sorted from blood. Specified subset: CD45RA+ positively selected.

CDR3 loop: CASSEHRESTEAFF. In DNA form, the CDR3 reads TGTGCCAGCAGTGAACACCGGGAGTCGACTGAAGCTTTCTTT. The rearrangement links TRBV2 to TRBJ1-1; D remains unclear. V lost 2 bases to trimming and J lost 5 bases, with 12 bases between them. This CDR3 spans 14 amino acids. The V gene's germline CDR1 is SNHLY and CDR2 FYNNEI.